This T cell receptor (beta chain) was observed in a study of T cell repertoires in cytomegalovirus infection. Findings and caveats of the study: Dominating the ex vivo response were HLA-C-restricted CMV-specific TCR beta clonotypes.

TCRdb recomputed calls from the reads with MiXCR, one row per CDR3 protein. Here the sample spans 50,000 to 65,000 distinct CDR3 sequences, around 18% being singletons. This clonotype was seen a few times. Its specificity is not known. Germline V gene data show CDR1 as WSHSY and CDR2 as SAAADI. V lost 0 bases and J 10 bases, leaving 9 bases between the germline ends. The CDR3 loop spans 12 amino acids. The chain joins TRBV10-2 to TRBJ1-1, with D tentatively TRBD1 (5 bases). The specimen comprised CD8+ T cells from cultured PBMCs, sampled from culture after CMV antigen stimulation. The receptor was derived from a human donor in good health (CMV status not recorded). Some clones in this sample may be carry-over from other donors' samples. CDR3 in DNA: TGCGCCAGCAGTGAGTCGACAGAGGGAGCTTTCTTT. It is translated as CASSESTEGAFF.